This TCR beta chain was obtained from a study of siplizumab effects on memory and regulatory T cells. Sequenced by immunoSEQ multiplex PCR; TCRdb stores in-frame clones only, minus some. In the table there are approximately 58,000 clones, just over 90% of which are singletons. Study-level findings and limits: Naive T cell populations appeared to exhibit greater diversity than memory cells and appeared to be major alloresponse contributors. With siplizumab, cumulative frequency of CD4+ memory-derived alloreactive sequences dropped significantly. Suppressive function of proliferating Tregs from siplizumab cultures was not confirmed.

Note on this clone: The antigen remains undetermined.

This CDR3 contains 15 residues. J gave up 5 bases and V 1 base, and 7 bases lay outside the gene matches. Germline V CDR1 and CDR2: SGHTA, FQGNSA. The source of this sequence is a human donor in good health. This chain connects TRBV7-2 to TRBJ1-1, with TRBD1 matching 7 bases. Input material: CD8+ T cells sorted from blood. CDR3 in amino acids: CASSLDRGGRTEAFF. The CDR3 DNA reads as TGTGCCAGCAGCTTAGACAGGGGTGGTAGGACTGAAGCTTTCTTT.